Below, 32 T cell receptor beta chains from the same sample are listed, as sequenced in a study of blood T cell repertoires in COVID-19. Clones were sequenced by immunoSEQ multiplex PCR, and TCRdb holds only the in-frame ones, with some missing. The sample has around 470,000 clones, about 90% seen once. The sample was PBMCs or T cells enriched from blood (not recorded which). The receptors derive from a young man who had recovered from COVID-19.

This chain links TRBV5-4 with TRBJ2-1; the D is unclear. Germline lookup yields CDR1 SGHNT and CDR2 YYREEE (reference sequence). Trimming cost V 3 bases and J 6 bases, with 13 bases left between them. The CDR3 extends over 14 amino acids. CDR3 bases: TGTGCCAGCAGCTGGCCTCTAGGCCTCAATGAGCAGTTCTTC. Protein: CASSWPLGLNEQFF.

The chain uses TRBV2 and TRBJ2-1; 9 positions agree with TRBD2. CDR3 size: 15 residues. The ends lost 6 bases at V and 0 bases at J; junction bases unmatched: 3. CDR1 is SNHLY and CDR2 is FYNNEI in the germline V gene. Here the CDR3 reads CASRLTSGSYNEQFF. In DNA form, the CDR3 reads TGTGCCAGCAGATTGACTAGCGGCTCCTACAATGAGCAGTTCTTC.

The genes are TRBV15 and TRBJ1-6; 7 bases map to TRBD1. Germline CDR1 reads LNHNV; CDR2 reads YYDKDF (reference sequence). The CDR3 extends over 14 amino acids. J lost 10 bases, V lost 8 bases, and 11 bases had no gene match. The CDR3 region has the DNA TGTGCCACCCGAGAGGGGGCACAGAAGTCACCCCTCCACTTT. Translating gives CATREGAQKSPLHF. Supplemented by reference TRBV15 and TRBJ1-6, the full variable domain reads DAMVIQNPRYQVTQFGKPVTLSCSQTLNHNVMYWYQQKSSQAPKLLFHYYDKDFNNEADTPDNFQSRRPNTSFCFLDIRSPGLGDTAMYLCATREGAQKSPLHFGNGTRLTVT.

As to this clone: Other DNA sequences in the same sample also yield this CDR3. The chain is built from TRBV18 and TRBJ1-4, with 8 positions matching TRBD1. CDR3 length: 13 amino acids. CDR1 and CDR2 (germline): KGHSH, LQKENI. V lost 3 bases, J lost 8 bases, and 2 bases stayed unmatched. In DNA form, the CDR3 reads TGTGCCAGCTCACCCCGGACAGGGGAAAAACTGTTTTTT. Residues: CASSPRTGEKLFF.

This chain uses TRBV9 with TRBJ1-4, with a tentative D call TRBD1 (5 bases). Germline V gives CDR1 SGDLS, CDR2 YYNGEE. The CDR3 is made up of 14 amino acids. Trimming removed 7 bases from V and 8 bases from J, with 18 bases in between. The CDR3 loop is CASSGGRVYEKLFF. The CDR3 bases are TGTGCCAGCTCGGGTGGCAGGGTATACGAAAAACTGTTTTTT.

V gene TRBV11-3 combines with J gene TRBJ1-4, with TRBD1 matching 7 bases. Losses at the gene ends were 5 bases for V and 3 bases for J; bases not matched to a gene: 6. The CDR3 consists of 15 residues. Germline V gives CDR1 SGHNT, CDR2 YENEEA. CDR3 sequence reads: CASSTRQGANEKLFF. The CDR3 bases are TGTGCCAGCAGCACGAGACAGGGAGCTAATGAAAAACTGTTTTTT.

The V and J genes are TRBV4-1 and TRBJ1-2; D gene unclear. The CDR3 sequence is 14 residues long. V gave up 0 bases and J gave up 4 bases, with 9 bases separating them. CDR1 and CDR2 from the germline V gene are MGHRA and YSYEKL. The CDR3 nucleotides are TGCGCCAGCAGCCAAGAGGCAGAGGCCTATGGCTACACCTTC. This encodes CASSQEAEAYGYTF.

The chain has TRBV18 and TRBJ1-6, with D unclear. This CDR3 region has 16 residues. Germline V lookup: CDR1 KGHSH, CDR2 LQKENI. V lost 0 bases and J lost 7, with 13 bases in between. The CDR3 sequence is CASSPPAGPGNSPLHF. Written as DNA, the CDR3 is TGTGCCAGCTCACCACCGGCGGGTCCGGGGAATTCACCCCTCCACTTT.

The V and J genes are TRBV14 and TRBJ1-5; 7 bases map to TRBD1. CDR3 length equals 14 residues. The germline V gene has CDR1 SGHDN and CDR2 FVKESK. J gave up 4 bases and V 5 bases, and 5 bases lay outside the gene matches. CDR3 sequence: CASSKTGMNQPQHF. In nucleotides, the CDR3 is TGTGCCAGCAGCAAGACAGGGATGAATCAGCCCCAGCATTTT.

The gene calls are TRBV18 and TRBJ1-1; 8 nucleotides line up with TRBD1. The CDR3 length is 15 residues. V lost 3 bases and J lost 3; bases outside the gene matches: 6. Per the germline V gene, CDR1 is KGHSH and CDR2 is LQKENI. The CDR3 protein is CASSPGTGQDTEAFF. The CDR3 DNA is TGTGCCAGCTCACCCGGGACAGGTCAGGACACTGAAGCTTTCTTT.

This clone was observed a single time. The V gene is TRBV19, the J gene TRBJ2-7; D is perhaps TRBD2 (5 bases). The CDR3 sequence is 16 residues long. Trimming pared 8 bases from V and 4 bases from J, leaving 24 bases between. Looked up from germline, CDR1 is LNHDA and CDR2 is SQIVND (reference sequence). CDR3 region: CASLVLGYGLMYEQYF. The CDR3 coding sequence is TGTGCCAGTTTGGTTCTCGGGTACGGACTTATGTACGAGCAGTACTTC.

The CDR3 region is CASGQGIGEQYF. The CDR3 DNA follows: TGTGCCTCGGGACAGGGGATTGGCGAGCAGTACTTC. The V gene is TRBV24-1, the J gene TRBJ2-7, with 10 bases lining up with TRBD1. V trimming: 12 bases; J trimming: 6 bases; junction bases outside the gene matches: 7. CDR1 and CDR2 (germline): KGHDR, SFDVKD. The CDR3 is 12 amino acids.

The genes are TRBV27 and TRBJ2-1, with a tentative D call TRBD2 (5 bases). The V end was cut by 6 bases, the J end by 5 bases, with 11 bases between. The germline CDR1 and CDR2 sequences are MNHEY and SMNVEV (reference sequence). This CDR3 spans 13 amino acids. The CDR3 sequence: CASSPQRHNEQFF. The CDR3 nucleotides read TGTGCCAGCAGCCCACAGCGGCACAATGAGCAGTTCTTC.

The chain combines TRBV18 with TRBJ2-4; 8 bases line up with TRBD2. The CDR3 has 13 amino acids. The junction had 5 bases not matched to a gene; V was cut back by 3 bases and J by 10 bases. Germline V gene data show CDR1 as KGHSH and CDR2 as LQKENI. DNA of the CDR3: TGTGCCAGCTCACCCGGGAGGGAGGGAATTCAGTACTTC. The encoded protein is CASSPGREGIQYF.

The V gene is TRBV18, the J gene TRBJ2-3; no firm D call. Germline-derived CDR1 and CDR2 are KGHSH and LQKENI. Trimming left V 3 bases short and J 0 bases short, with 7 bases between. CDR3 length equals 14 residues. The CDR3 spells CASSPQFSTDTQYF. For the CDR3, the DNA is TGTGCCAGCTCACCGCAGTTCAGCACAGATACGCAGTATTTT.

CDR3 sequence: CSVEGRIEGEAFF. In DNA, the CDR3 is TGCAGCGTTGAAGGGCGGATAGAGGGTGAAGCTTTCTTT. V and J are TRBV29-1 and TRBJ1-1; D is undetermined. The CDR3 is 13 residues long. Germline V gives CDR1 SQVTM, CDR2 ANQGSEA. With 1 base removed from V and 7 bases from J, the gap between germline ends came to 13 bases.

This clone has just one count. The chain combines TRBV9 with TRBJ2-7, with D possibly being TRBD2 (6 bases). Looked up from germline, CDR1 is SGDLS and CDR2 is YYNGEE. The V gene lost 4 bases and the J gene lost 6 bases, with 14 bases spanning the gap. This CDR3 contains 13 residues. The CDR3, as DNA: TGTGCCAGCAGCAGGACTACCAATGGCGAGCAGTACTTC. Its translation is CASSRTTNGEQYF.

V and J are TRBV13 and TRBJ2-7, with TRBD2 matching over 9 bases. The V gene's germline CDR1 is PRHDT and CDR2 FYEKMQ (reference sequence). The CDR3 runs 15 residues. The J segment lost 4 bases and the V segment lost 3 bases, leaving 7 bases of the junction unmatched. CDR3 amino acids: CASSFGSGSGYEQYF. Written as DNA, the CDR3 is TGTGCCAGCAGCTTCGGTAGCGGGAGTGGGTACGAGCAGTACTTC.

CDR3 protein: CATSRDEGRGKLFF. The CDR3, as DNA: TGTGCCACCAGCAGAGATGAGGGGCGGGGAAAACTGTTTTTT. The chain has TRBV15 and TRBJ1-4; TRBD1 might be the D (5 bases). Germline CDR1 is LNHNV and CDR2 is YYDKDF (reference sequence). The CDR3 loop spans 14 amino acids. V gave up 0 bases and J gave up 10 bases, with 12 bases separating them.

The J gene is TRBJ2-5, the V gene TRBV6-1; a weak D match, TRBD2 (6 bases). V lost 2 bases to trimming and J lost 3 bases, with 13 bases between them. The germline CDR1 and CDR2 sequences are MNHNS and SASEGT. CDR3 size: 15 residues. CDR3 in DNA: TGTGCCAGCAGTGAACGGTGGGGGGTTAAAGAGACCCAGTACTTC. Its translation: CASSERWGVKETQYF.

The chain carries TRBV29-1 and TRBJ1-1; no firm D call. The CDR3 spans 12 residues. Looked up from germline, CDR1 is SQVTM and CDR2 is ANQGSEA. CDR3 in amino acids: CSIASWNTEAFF. CDR3 DNA: TGCAGTATTGCCAGTTGGAACACTGAAGCTTTCTTT.

The rearrangement uses TRBV28 and TRBJ1-1; the match to TRBD1 covers 7 bases. Germline V gives CDR1 MDHEN, CDR2 SYDVKM. Unmatched junction bases numbered 6, after V lost 5 bases and J lost 0 bases. The CDR3 is 15 amino acids. The CDR3 bases are TGTGCCAGCAGTCCCAGACAGGGTCTGAACACTGAAGCTTTCTTT. This translates into CASSPRQGLNTEAFF.

Only one count was recorded for this clone. The V and J genes are TRBV4-1 and TRBJ1-6; 8 nucleotides match TRBD1. The germline CDR1 and CDR2 sequences are MGHRA and YSYEKL. The CDR3 runs 15 residues. V was clipped by 1 base and J by 12 bases; unmatched bases: 8. The CDR3 region has the DNA TGCGCCAGCAGCCAAGGACAGGGGACAAGAGGACCCCTCCACTTT. Translation: CASSQGQGTRGPLHF.

This sequence joins TRBV12-5 and TRBJ2-3; D perhaps matches TRBD2 (6 bases). Germline-derived CDR1 and CDR2 are LGHNT and FRNRAP. The CDR3 is 17 residues long. V lost 5 bases to trimming and J lost 4 bases, with 22 bases between them. CDR3 in amino acids: CASGPGLGGLTADTQYF. For the CDR3, the DNA is TGTGCTAGTGGTCCCGGGCTCGGGGGATTAACGGCAGATACGCAGTATTTT.

V usage is TRBV29-1 and J usage is TRBJ1-1, with a weak D call TRBD1 (5 bases). Germline CDR1 SQVTM, CDR2 ANQGSEA. The V and J ends lost 5 bases and 3 bases respectively, with 10 bases between them. This CDR3 has 12 residues. The CDR3: CSVIRGYTEAFF. DNA of the CDR3: TGCAGCGTTATCCGGGGGTACACTGAAGCTTTCTTT.

The chain joins TRBV19 to TRBJ1-6, with 9 bases matching TRBD1. V dropped 5 bases and J dropped 6; count of bases not matched to a gene: 5. CDR3 length equals 15 residues. Germline loops: CDR1 LNHDA, CDR2 SQIVND (reference sequence). CDR3 coding DNA: TGTGCCAGTAGTGGAGGGACAGGGCCTAATTCACCCCTCCACTTT. This codes for CASSGGTGPNSPLHF. Complete variable domain (other parts from reference TRBV19 and TRBJ1-6): DGGITQSPKYLFRKEGQNVTLSCEQNLNHDAMYWYRQDPGQGLRLIYYSQIVNDFQKGDIAEGYSVSREKKESFPLTVTSAQKNPTAFYLCASSGGTGPNSPLHFGNGTRLTVT.

The V gene is TRBV5-1, the J gene TRBJ2-6, with D unresolved. The germline CDR1 and CDR2 sequences are SGHRS and YFSETQ. The CDR3 is 14 amino acids. Trimming shortened V by 5 bases and J by 0 bases, and 6 bases separated the two germline ends. The CDR3 is CASSRNSGANVLTF. The CDR3 nucleotides are TGCGCCAGCAGTCGTAACTCTGGGGCCAACGTCCTGACTTTC.

The chain combines TRBV10-2 with TRBJ2-2; perhaps TRBD2 as D (6 bases). The ends were cut back, 7 bases at V and 7 bases at J, with 16 bases in the middle. The CDR3 consists of 14 residues. Germline V CDR1 and CDR2: WSHSY, SAAADI. Written as DNA, the CDR3 is TGCGCCAGCAAGGATTGGGGGAGGTTCGGGGAGCTGTTTTTT. Protein product: CASKDWGRFGELFF.

This clone was found once. The V call is TRBV19, the J call TRBJ1-2; the D gene is possibly TRBD1 (6 bases). V lost 3 bases and J lost 4, with 15 bases in between. The CDR3 has 15 residues. Germline CDR1 LNHDA, CDR2 SQIVND (reference sequence). The CDR3 coding sequence is TGTGCCAGTAGTATCCCGGAGGGGGGGTCCTATGGCTACACCTTC. Protein sequence: CASSIPEGGSYGYTF.

This sequence joins TRBV19 and TRBJ1-1, with unresolved D. This CDR3 has 11 residues. The germline V and J ends were trimmed by 5 bases and 8 bases, with 9 bases remaining between them. Germline V CDR1 and CDR2: LNHDA, SQIVND (reference sequence). This CDR3 reads CASSVGREAFF. In nucleotides, the CDR3 is TGTGCCAGTAGTGTAGGCAGGGAAGCTTTCTTT.

On this clone: An end of the junction differs from the germline gene, which may be a read error. This chain joins TRBV27 and TRBJ1-1; D possibly corresponds to TRBD1 (5 bases). The germline V gene has CDR1 MNHEY and CDR2 SMNVEV (reference sequence). The length of the CDR3 is 16 residues. CDR3 protein: CASSWDLGRGNTEAFF. CDR3 in DNA: TGTGCCAGTAGTTGGGACCTTGGGAGGGGGAACACTGAAGCTTTCTTT.

The V gene is TRBV15, the J gene TRBJ2-4, with 11 bases aligning to TRBD1. The CDR3 has 18 residues. The J segment lost 8 bases and the V segment lost 0 bases, leaving 12 bases of the junction unmatched. Germline loops: CDR1 LNHNV, CDR2 YYDKDF (reference sequence). For the CDR3, the DNA is TGTGCCACCAGCAGAGAGGGACAGGGGGTTCTTGTATCGGACATTCAGTACTTC. This gives the protein CATSREGQGVLVSDIQYF.